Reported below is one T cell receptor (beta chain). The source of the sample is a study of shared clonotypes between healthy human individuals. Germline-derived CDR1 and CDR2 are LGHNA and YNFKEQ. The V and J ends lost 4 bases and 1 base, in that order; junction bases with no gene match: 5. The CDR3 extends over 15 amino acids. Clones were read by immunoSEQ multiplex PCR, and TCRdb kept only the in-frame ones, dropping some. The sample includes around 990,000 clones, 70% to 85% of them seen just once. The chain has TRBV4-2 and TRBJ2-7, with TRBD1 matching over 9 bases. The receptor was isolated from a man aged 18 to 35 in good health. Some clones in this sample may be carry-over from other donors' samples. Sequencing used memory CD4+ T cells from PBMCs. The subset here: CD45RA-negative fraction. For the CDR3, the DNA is TGTGCCAGCAGCCGAGGACAGGGGAAATCCTACGAGCAGTACTTC. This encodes CASSRGQGKSYEQYF.